This T cell receptor beta chain stems from a study of blood T cell repertoires in COVID-19. At the level of the study: T cells, B-cell-depleted T cells, or PBMCs supplied cDNA or gDNA.

Germline CDR1 reads GTSNPN; CDR2 reads SVGIG (reference sequence). The CDR3 runs 14 residues. Trimming removed 0 bases from V and 3 bases from J, with 8 bases in between. Original processing methods: Amplifying reference gene primers gave estimates of nucleated cell counts. Only in-frame clones appear in the TCRdb table, and some are missing; sequencing was by immunoSEQ multiplex PCR. V, J and clone size are taken as reported in that table, and D and trimming were inferred from the DNA itself. The repertoire consists of about 42,000 clones, with roughly nine tenths occurring once and the leading ten covering roughly 6.4%.

The origin of this receptor is a human donor in a cohort sampled during active COVID-19. V gene TRBV30 combines with J gene TRBJ1-4; a possible D gene is TRBD1 (5 bases). What was sequenced was peripheral blood. CDR3 nucleotides: TGTGCCTGGAGTGTCGGGGGAGCTAATGAAAAACTGTTTTTT. Protein product: CAWSVGGANEKLFF.